This TCR beta chain stems from a study of beta chain features in type 1 diabetes. Study-wide background: Summed over all samples, the examined sorted cells came to 85 million to 140 million. Regarding the study as a whole: TCRB rearrangement may or may not be influenced by HLA type; here this remained unresolved. Relative to healthy donors, patients appeared to have naive, central memory and Treg TCRB repertoires that were more similar.

Trimming took 3 bases from V and 3 from J; bases not matched to a gene: 4. Germline V lookup: CDR1 MNHEY, CDR2 SVGAGI. The CDR3 runs 15 residues. What was sequenced were expressed TCRB transcripts, since all of the isolated RNA had been reverse transcribed. The assay was immunoSEQ multiplex PCR, and TCRdb's table has in-frame clones only and misses some. The top ten hold about 0.06% of the sample, which has 400,000 to 600,000 clones, approximately 28% seen once. This clone was recorded only once. The target antigen is unknown. The receptor was derived from a young man in good health. The rearrangement joins TRBV6-5 to TRBJ1-4, with 7 positions matching TRBD1. Sample: naive CD4+ T cells from blood. The CDR3 protein is CASSYHDRANEKLFF. The CDR3 DNA reads TGTGCCAGCAGTTATCACGACAGGGCTAATGAAAAACTGTTTTTT.